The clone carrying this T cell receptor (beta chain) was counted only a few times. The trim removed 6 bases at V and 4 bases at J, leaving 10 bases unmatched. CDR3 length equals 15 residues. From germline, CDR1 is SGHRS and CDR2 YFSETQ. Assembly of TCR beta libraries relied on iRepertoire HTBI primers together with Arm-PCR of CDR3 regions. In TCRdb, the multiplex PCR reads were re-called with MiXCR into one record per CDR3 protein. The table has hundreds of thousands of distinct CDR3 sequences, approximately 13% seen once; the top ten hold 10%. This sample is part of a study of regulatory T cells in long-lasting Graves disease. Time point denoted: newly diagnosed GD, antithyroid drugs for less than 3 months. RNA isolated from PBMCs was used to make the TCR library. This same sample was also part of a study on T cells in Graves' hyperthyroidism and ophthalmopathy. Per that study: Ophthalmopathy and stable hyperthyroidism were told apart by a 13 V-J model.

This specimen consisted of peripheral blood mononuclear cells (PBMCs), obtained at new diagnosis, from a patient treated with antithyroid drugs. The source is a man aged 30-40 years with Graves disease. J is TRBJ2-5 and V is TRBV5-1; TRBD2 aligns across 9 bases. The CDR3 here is CASTKASGMGETQYF. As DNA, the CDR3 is TGCGCCAGCACCAAGGCTAGCGGGATGGGAGAGACCCAGTACTTC.